This entry lists 17 T cell receptor beta chains sequenced from one sample in a study of blood T cell repertoires in COVID-19. Sequencing was performed with immunoSEQ multiplex PCR; in TCRdb, only in-frame clones are kept and a portion is missing. The sample contains about 30,000 clones, 80% to 90% of which appear only once. Material: peripheral blood. These receptors were collected from a human donor in a cohort sampled during active COVID-19.

The chain has TRBV4-2 and TRBJ2-1, with 12 bases lining up with TRBD2. The CDR3 has 20 residues. The germline gives CDR1 LGHNA, CDR2 YNFKEQ. Unmatched junction bases numbered 10, after V lost 0 bases and J lost 1 base. The DNA for the CDR3 is TGTGCCAGCAGCCAAGAGACTGGGCTAGCGGGGGGGCCGTCCTACAATGAGCAGTTCTTC. This translates into CASSQETGLAGGPSYNEQFF.

This clone has more than one count but fewer than ten. The rearrangement links TRBV25-1 to TRBJ2-5; unclear D gene. Germline V CDR1 and CDR2: MGHDK, SYGVNS. The CDR3 consists of 13 residues. Between the trimmed V and J ends, which lost 1 base and 2 bases, there was a span of 5 bases. CDR3 loop: CASSESRQETQYF. CDR3 in DNA: TGTGCCAGCAGTGAATCTCGGCAAGAGACCCAGTACTTC.

This clone was detected once. The chain couples TRBV6-2 or TRBV6-3 to TRBJ1-5, with 7 bases fitting TRBD1. Trimming removed 4 bases from V and 6 bases from J; junction bases left unmatched: 9. Germline CDR1 is MNHEY and CDR2 is SVGEGT. The CDR3 is made up of 15 amino acids. The chain's CDR3 is CASSSRQGWPQPQHF. The CDR3 nucleotides are TGTGCCAGCAGTTCCCGACAGGGATGGCCTCAGCCCCAGCATTTT.

The chain combines TRBV21-1 with TRBJ1-2; TRBD1, the table's D call, lacks a check against the DNA. TRBV21-1 is noted as a pseudogene. The CDR3 runs to 13 residues. The CDR3 spells CASTPREQYGYTF. The CDR3, as DNA: TGTGCCAGCACCCCCAGGGAACAGTATGGCTACACCTTC.

In this sample, this clone turned up a few times. The rearrangement joins TRBV10-3 to TRBJ2-7, with TRBD1 matching 10 bases. Trimming cost V 3 bases and J 7 bases; bases outside gene matches: 9. Germline V gives CDR1 ENHRY, CDR2 SYGVKD. The CDR3 spans 15 residues. CDR3 DNA sequence: TGTGCCATCAGTGACCCTAGACAGGGGGCGCGAGAGCAGTACTTC. This gives the protein CAISDPRQGAREQYF.

V and J are TRBV20-1 and TRBJ1-1, with 10 bases aligning to TRBD1. V shed 6 bases and J 11 bases; nucleotides not matched to a gene: 6. Germline values: CDR1 DFQATT, CDR2 SNEGSKA (reference sequence). The CDR3 sequence is 11 residues long. CDR3 sequence reads: CSALRDRGAFF. The CDR3 coding sequence is TGCAGTGCACTGCGGGACAGGGGCGCTTTCTTT.

This clone is a singleton in its sample. The rearrangement uses TRBV20-1 and TRBJ1-5; D gene unclear. Germline V lookup: CDR1 DFQATT, CDR2 SNEGSKA (reference sequence). The germline V and J ends were trimmed by 3 bases and 2 bases, with 14 bases remaining between them. The CDR3 covers 15 residues. CDR3 sequence reads: CSASRSGNGNQPQHF. The CDR3 DNA sequence: TGCAGTGCTAGTAGGTCGGGGAATGGCAATCAGCCCCAGCATTTT.

V is TRBV4-1 and J is TRBJ2-1; 7 bases map to TRBD2. CDR1 and CDR2 from the germline V gene are MGHRA and YSYEKL. With 1 base clipped from V and 4 bases from J, the junction kept 1 base outside the gene matches. CDR3 length equals 14 residues. The CDR3 loop reads CASSQGREYNEQFF. As DNA, the CDR3 is TGCGCCAGCAGCCAAGGGCGGGAGTACAATGAGCAGTTCTTC.

The genes are TRBV6-5 and TRBJ2-5; a weak D match, TRBD1 (6 bases). Germline V gene data show CDR1 as MNHEY and CDR2 as SVGAGI. Trimming cost V 0 bases and J 0 bases, with 8 bases left between them. The CDR3 has 15 amino acids. Written as DNA, the CDR3 is TGTGCCAGCAGTTACTCGGGGGCAGACCAAGAGACCCAGTACTTC. Its translation: CASSYSGADQETQYF.

A single count supports this clone. The V call is TRBV9, the J call TRBJ2-5; D is undetermined. Germline V gene sequence: CDR1 SGDLS, CDR2 YYNGEE. Deletions cut 5 bases from V and 2 bases from J, with 19 bases between. The CDR3 runs to 16 residues. CDR3 nucleotides: TGTGCCAGCAGTCCGCGAGCAGCGCCCCTTCAAGAGACCCAGTACTTC. Encoded protein: CASSPRAAPLQETQYF.

This clone has a single count. This chain joins TRBV28 and TRBJ2-3; 14 bases are a match to TRBD2. V lost 3 bases, J lost 9 bases, and 5 bases stayed unmatched. Germline V gene lookup returns CDR1 MDHEN and CDR2 SYDVKM. This CDR3 has 15 amino acids. The CDR3 DNA reads TGTGCCAGCAGTTTGACTAGCGGGGGGGCTGGGACGCAGTATTTT. Translated: CASSLTSGGAGTQYF.

The chain couples TRBV7-7 to TRBJ2-2, with unresolved D. Germline assignment: CDR1 SSHAT and CDR2 FNYEAQ (reference sequence). V gave up 1 base and J gave up 1 base, with 4 bases separating them. The CDR3 has 14 amino acids. Here the CDR3 DNA reads TGTGCCAGCAGCTTAGGGCAGAACACCGGGGAGCTGTTTTTT. Protein product: CASSLGQNTGELFF.

This chain connects TRBV9 to TRBJ2-3; D is perhaps TRBD2 (6 bases). The germline CDR1 and CDR2 sequences are SGDLS and YYNGEE. The CDR3 is 14 residues long. V lost 4 bases and J 2 bases, leaving 11 bases between the germline ends. The CDR3 DNA sequence: TGTGCCAGCAGCTCTGGGACTTACACAGATACGCAGTATTTT. Translating gives CASSSGTYTDTQYF.

The gene calls are TRBV18 and TRBJ2-7, with D unclear. CDR1 and CDR2 from the germline V gene are KGHSH and LQKENI. This CDR3 contains 15 residues. Trimming stripped 4 bases from V and 7 bases from J, with 20 bases between. The DNA for the CDR3 is TGTGCCAGCTCACACAAATCACCTCCTGTCGTGGAGCAGTACTTC. Its translation: CASSHKSPPVVEQYF.

This clone was seen a few times. The rearrangement uses TRBV6-2 or TRBV6-3 and TRBJ1-5; no definite D call. The CDR3 is made up of 15 amino acids. Trimming removed 0 bases at V and 7 bases at J, with 13 bases between. Germline V CDR1 and CDR2: MNHEY, SVGEGT. This CDR3 reads CASSYSDRRGQPQHF. The DNA for the CDR3 is TGTGCCAGCAGTTACTCGGACCGCCGAGGGCAGCCCCAGCATTTT.

This clone was seen once. V and J are TRBV18 and TRBJ1-2, with 8 bases matching TRBD1. Trimming at V came to 3 bases and at J to 11 bases, leaving 11 bases not matched to a gene. Germline-derived CDR1 and CDR2 are KGHSH and LQKENI. The CDR3 loop spans 14 amino acids. CDR3 amino acids: CASSPNDFRDRYTF. In nucleotides, the CDR3 is TGTGCCAGCTCACCGAACGATTTTAGGGACAGGTACACCTTC.

This clone has only one observation. The chain carries TRBV4-3 and TRBJ1-5; 10 nucleotides agree with TRBD1. J was trimmed by 7 bases and V by 3 bases; bases with no gene match: 6. The germline CDR1 and CDR2 sequences are LGHNA and YSLEER. The CDR3 loop spans 15 amino acids. CDR3 bases: TGCGCCAGCAGCCAGCAGACAGGGGGCCGGCAGCCCCAGCATTTT. Translating gives CASSQQTGGRQPQHF.